The 10 T cell receptor beta chains below come from one sample, sequenced in a study of T-cell memory formation after mild COVID-19. In TCRdb, the 5' RACE reads were re-called with MiXCR into one record per CDR3 protein. The table includes roughly 49,000 distinct CDR3 sequences, roughly 27% detected once. Material: PBMCs or a T cell subset sorted from them (not recorded which). All receptors derive from a man younger than 30 who had mild COVID-19 (a few samples of this study predate the infection). Cell type and time point are not known.

This chain links TRBV6-2 or TRBV6-3 with TRBJ2-5; D gene ambiguous. This CDR3 is 14 amino acids long. Trimming stripped 6 bases from V and 1 base from J, with 12 bases between. The germline CDR1 and CDR2 sequences are MNHEY and SVGEGT. This CDR3 is CASSFGRAQETQYF. The CDR3 DNA follows: TGTGCCAGCAGCTTTGGCCGGGCCCAAGAGACCCAGTACTTC.

In its sample, this clonotype was seen a few times. The chain employs TRBV7-8 and TRBJ1-2, with 9 nucleotides matching TRBD1. The CDR3 totals 16 residues. The germline V gene encodes CDR1 SGHVS and CDR2 FQNEAQ. J lost 2 bases, V lost 8 bases, and 12 bases had no gene match. The CDR3 coding sequence is TGTGCCAGCGGAGACCGGGACAGGGAACACAACTATGGCTACACCTTC. It yields the protein CASGDRDREHNYGYTF. Full variable domain (rest looked up from reference TRBV7-8 and TRBJ1-2): GAGVSQSPRYKVAKRGQDVALRCDPISGHVSLFWYQQALGQGPEFLTYFQNEAQLDKSGLPSDRFFAERPEGSVSTLKIQRTQQEDSAVYLCASGDRDREHNYGYTFGSGTRLTVV.

This clonotype was picked up a small number of times. The chain links TRBV5-6 to TRBJ1-6, with D perhaps matching TRBD1 (5 bases). This CDR3 is built from 15 residues. V lost 0 bases and J 7 bases, leaving 11 bases between the germline ends. CDR1 and CDR2 (germline): SGHDT, YYEEEE. The CDR3 DNA sequence: TGTGCCAGCAGCTTGGGACCATGGGGGAATTCACCCCTCCACTTT. This sequence encodes CASSLGPWGNSPLHF.

This clonotype was counted a few times. This CDR3 is CASSLARQGFNEQFF. In nucleotides, the CDR3 is TGTGCCAGCAGCTTAGCGCGGCAGGGTTTCAATGAGCAGTTCTTC. This chain uses TRBV7-9 with TRBJ2-1; D perhaps matches TRBD1 (5 bases). In germline, CDR1 is SEHNR, CDR2 FQNEAQ (reference sequence). V lost 0 bases and J lost 6, with 12 bases in between. The CDR3 is 15 amino acids.

This clonotype was counted between two and nine times. The genes are TRBV2 and TRBJ1-6, with a weak D call TRBD1 (5 bases). The CDR3 spans 14 residues. V gave up 4 bases and J gave up 7 bases, with 11 bases separating them. Germline loops: CDR1 SNHLY, CDR2 FYNNEI. CDR3 sequence (DNA): TGTGCCAGCAGTGCGGTGGGGGGGAATTCACCCCTCCACTTT. This encodes CASSAVGGNSPLHF.

This chain joins TRBV6-5 and TRBJ2-3, with D perhaps TRBD1 (5 bases). Trimming took off 6 bases at V and 4 bases at J, with 5 bases between the two ends. CDR1 is MNHEY and CDR2 is SVGAGI in the germline V gene. The length of the CDR3 is 11 residues. The CDR3 is CASRGPDTQYF. As DNA, the CDR3 is TGTGCCAGCAGGGGGCCAGATACGCAGTATTTT.

The V and J genes are TRBV3-1 and TRBJ2-4, with D hard to call. V lost 4 bases and J lost 0, with 13 bases in between. CDR1 and CDR2 (germline): LGHDT, YNNKEL (reference sequence). The CDR3 consists of 16 residues. DNA for the CDR3: TGTGCCAGCAGCCGCGTGACCACAGTAGCCAAAAACATTCAGTACTTC. Its protein is CASSRVTTVAKNIQYF. The variable domain in full, completed from reference TRBV3-1 and TRBJ2-4, reads DTAVSQTPKYLVTQMGNDKSIKCEQNLGHDTMYWYKQDSKKFLKIMFSYNNKELIINETVPNRFSPKSPDKAHLNLHINSLELGDSAVYFCASSRVTTVAKNIQYFGAGTRLSVL.

This clonotype was observed at least ten times. CDR3 sequence reads: CASSFSGGEYNEQFF. The DNA for the CDR3 is TGTGCCAGCAGCTTTAGCGGGGGGGAGTACAATGAGCAGTTCTTC. The chain combines TRBV7-2 with TRBJ2-1; 11 positions match TRBD2. V lost 3 bases and J lost 4; bases outside the gene matches: 2. The CDR3 length is 15 residues. From germline, CDR1 is SGHTA and CDR2 FQGNSA. The full variable domain, rest sourced from reference TRBV7-2 and TRBJ2-1, is GAGVSQSPSNKVTEKGKDVELRCDPISGHTALYWYRQSLGQGLEFLIYFQGNSAPDKSGLPSDRFSAERTGGSVSTLTIQRTQQEDSAVYLCASSFSGGEYNEQFFGPGTRLTVL.

The chain has TRBV5-1 and TRBJ2-1; D uncertain. Germline assignment: CDR1 SGHRS and CDR2 YFSETQ. V lost 3 bases, J lost 14 bases, and 21 bases lay in between. This CDR3 is built from 14 residues. The CDR3 nucleotides are TGCGCCAGCAGCTCCTCGACGCCCCTCGAAGGAGAGTTCTTC. It yields the protein CASSSSTPLEGEFF.

The chain uses TRBV4-3 and TRBJ2-5; D is undetermined. V was clipped by 0 bases and J by 5 bases, with 13 bases between them. CDR3 length equals 15 residues. In germline, CDR1 is LGHNA, CDR2 YSLEER. The CDR3 DNA reads TGCGCCAGCAGCCAAGATAGGAGCTTCGGTGAGACCCAGTACTTC. Amino acid sequence: CASSQDRSFGETQYF.